This T cell receptor (beta chain) was sequenced for a study of blood T cell repertoires in COVID-19. The wider study: COVID-19 samples, acute and convalescent, were from the United States, Italy and Spain.

TCRdb keeps only in-frame clones here, not all; method: immunoSEQ multiplex PCR. The sample lists 310,000 or so clones, about nine tenths occurring once. V lost 0 bases, J lost 0 bases, and 2 bases stayed unmatched. The germline V gene encodes CDR1 SGHDT and CDR2 YYEEEE. The CDR3 extends over 15 amino acids. The participants were between about 18 and 95 years old and came from some 23 US areas. Clinical histories supplied by participants themselves formed the basis of cohort assignment. Two negative PCRs, clearance, or symptom resolution characterized the recovered Cohort 3 donors. The specimen sequenced was PBMCs or T cells enriched from blood (not recorded which). The clonotype was recovered from a woman aged 18-29 years who had recovered from COVID-19. The chain couples TRBV5-6 to TRBJ1-2; 7 nucleotides line up with TRBD1. The CDR3 region has the DNA TGTGCCAGCAGCTTGGTGGGGACAGCTAACTATGGCTACACCTTC. Protein sequence: CASSLVGTANYGYTF.